This T cell receptor (beta chain) originates from a study of cytomegalovirus exposure and HLA in healthy donors (TCRdb year 2017). Some background on the complete study: In an earlier analysis of 587 of the donors, approximately 300 Gb of sequence data and 117 million unique TCR beta sequences from roughly 200 million T cells were reported. About 280 gigabases of sequencing data and approximately 85 million unique TCR sequences were included in an early release covering about 700 HLA-typed donors. Of the 300 to 500 genotyped donors, approximately 80% were placed in the genetic ancestry cluster associated with self-reported Caucasian donors. The study was designed to test whether signatures of past pathogen exposure could be identified by cataloging public T cell receptors. The study used immunosequencing to profile the T cell repertoires of approximately 630 subjects and linked those repertoires to cytomegalovirus serostatus. Besides the first cohort of approximately 710 subjects, a separate validation cohort made up of 120 different subjects was used. To predict cytomegalovirus infection status, the study combined high-throughput TCR immunosequencing, statistical association of individual TCRs with disease status, and machine learning. A later analysis re-analyzed previously published TCR beta repertoires from roughly 630 donors and added high-resolution HLA genotyping to study TCR occurrence patterns. The later analysis used no new phenotypic data to find candidate immune exposures, relying instead on TCR beta sequences and their occurrence across donors. An earlier analysis of some 500 of the donors used high-throughput TCR beta sequencing to judge whether each TCR beta V gene segment behaved as functional or pseudogenic. Donor age, sex, ethnicity and CMV serostatus were collected together with the repertoire data. In a later genetic analysis, genome-wide SNP genotypes for 398 of the 666 donors were used, and that subset was treated as a discovery cohort. All discovery cohort repertoires had been generated on a single sequencing platform. HLA typing included class I and class II loci at four-digit resolution. Typing coverage varied by locus: roughly 620-640 donors for A, B, C, DRB1 and DQB1; approximately 520 for DQA1; more than 600 for DPA1; about 450 for DPB1. Several DR-DQ haplotypes were treated as single units for association and clustering because of strong linkage in the cohort. On average, 235,054 unique TCR beta nucleotide sequences were sequenced per donor among a few hundred genotyped donors of the cohort, with roughly 19% of those sequences being non-productive.

In total, 600 or so healthy bone marrow donors made up the cohort. At the time of sampling, every cohort member was nominally healthy, though immune exposures that went unrecorded were likely present. The donor was CMV seronegative and belonged to the group of over 300 seronegative cohort members. Each donor provided a peripheral blood sample, and peripheral blood mononuclear cells were used for TCR beta sequencing. Genomic DNA extraction from the blood cell samples was performed with the Qiagen DNeasy Blood Extraction Kit. Here V drops 0 bases and J drops 8 bases, and the junction holds 8 bases not matched to any gene. The CDR3 spans 15 residues, from the cysteine through the phenylalanine. Solely the CDR3 DNA is kept, with 45 bases framed from the first base. CDR1 and CDR2 were assigned from the germline V gene (reference sequence) as SGHNT and YYREEE. On this clone: This receptor's antigen is unknown.

The library was prepared using the immunoSEQ multiplex PCR assay. For the multiplex PCR, a mixture combining 60 forward primers for TCR Vbeta segments and 13 reverse primers for TCR Jbeta segments was used. Amplification of the CDR3 region of rearranged TCR beta genes was performed with a multiplex PCR assay on genomic DNA. The amplified TCR beta libraries were sequenced on the Illumina HiSeq System as 87-base-pair reads. Under the source paper's analysis protocol: Across the 640 or so repertoires, a later analysis counted approximately 75 million unique TCR beta chains, roughly 11 million of which were shared by at least two donors. Raw reads were error-corrected and collapsed into unique sequences by a nearest-neighbor algorithm in which closely related sequences were merged to remove PCR and sequencing errors. CDR3 sequences were aligned to IMGT reference sequences to assign V, D and J gene segments. Each retained sequence needed at least a six-nucleotide match to both a V gene segment and a J gene segment. Rearrangements were classified as productive when the CDR3 lacked stop codons and remained in frame with V and J, and all other rearrangements were classified as non-productive. Following IMGT convention, CDR3 was defined as the stretch from the second conserved V-encoded cysteine up to the conserved J-encoded phenylalanine. The earlier analysis of a few hundred of the donors excluded any sequence lacking an unambiguous match to a single V gene segment. In an earlier analysis of several hundred of the donors, V segments were called functional above 56.7% productive rearrangements and were called segregating when the between-donor standard deviation exceeded 5%. A statistical classification framework was developed to diagnose cytomegalovirus status using the catalog of TCR beta chain sequences. V and J gene assignment, in a later analysis, came from comparing TCR nucleotide sequences with IMGT/GENE-DB human TR gene sequences. Using the TCRdist pipeline, a later analysis assigned CDR3 sequences along with most-parsimonious VDJ recombination scenarios. A later analysis defined each TCR beta chain by its CDR3 amino acid sequence plus V-gene family, and excluded reads lacking a unique V-gene family. As a way to deal with suspected cross-contamination and a sequencing artifact, a later analysis dropped more than 500 nucleotide sequences that were highly shared and had low generation probability. For each public chain, a later analysis derived a clonal expansion index from normalized ranks of inferred template counts within each repertoire. A later analysis computed generation probabilities with a VDJ recombination model fitted to out-of-frame rearrangements, and checked the results against IGoR. In a later analysis, hypergeometric tests were used to score TCR-TCR, TCR-HLA and TCR-CMV co-occurrence, with a repertoire-size bias correction applied to TCR pairs. In a later analysis, false discovery rates were estimated by permuting HLA or CMV assignments 20 times. In a later analysis, co-occurring TCRs were grouped with DBSCAN, and TCRdist sequence similarity was added when clustering was performed within HLA-allele-positive subsets. Repertoires with fewer than 30,000 or more than 120,000 public chains were left out of co-occurrence clustering, as were about 5 repertoires with anomalous nucleotide sharing. In its TCRdb copy, this immuneACCESS table keeps in-frame sequences only and misses some clones. Where compared with another copy, unresolved V genes explain less than half of these, and the others have no known cause. The D gene and trimming were derived from the DNA, and the V and J assignments and clone size from that table. The sample table gives 50,000 to 70,000 clones. The ten top clones hold approximately 4% of the sample.

On the study overall, not on this receptor specifically: A few of the identified cytomegalovirus-associated TCR beta chains were confirmed in vitro to be specific for cytomegalovirus antigens. Several of the top co-occurrence clusters appeared to be linked to parvovirus B19, influenza, CMV and Epstein-Barr virus, according to a later analysis. Linkage disequilibrium might explain the correlated functional status among segregating V segments, but an unknown experimental factor could not be ruled out. In a later analysis, HLA-associated TCR beta chains showed more clonal expansion and lower generation probabilities than non-associated chains that were equally common. A further reported finding was that TCR beta sequences accurately predicted the HLA-A and HLA-B alleles for most subjects in the first cohort. Only TCR beta chains were sequenced in this cohort, and the absence of alpha or paired-chain data limited detectable features. While some public TCRs were present in many individuals, most TCR sequences turned up only very rarely across donors. Because counts were too low, roughly 18 rarely observed V segments, including chromosome 9 orphons, were left out of the earlier analysis of about 620 of the donors. An earlier analysis of approximately 540 of the donors showed that most TCR beta V segments appeared in productive rearrangements either about 87% or about 30% of the time, which broadly matched IMGT annotations. Because the 87-base-pair reads could not distinguish some IMGT-functional V segments, including TRBV6-2 and TRBV6-3, those segments were excluded. The authors suggested that the approach could potentially be generalized to other disease states and immunological phenotypes. In a later analysis, most CMV-associated TCR beta chains were found to appear HLA-restricted, with HLA associations seemingly driven largely by CMV exposure. In a later analysis, TCR association rates were found to vary across HLA loci, with the most associated TCRs seen for DRB1 alleles and the fewest for HLA-C alleles. The classifier was reported to diagnose cytomegalovirus status with high specificity and sensitivity in both the original cohort and the validation cohort. An association between a missense DCLRE1C variant and V-gene and J-gene trimming of TCR beta chains was found in a later genetic analysis and replicated in an independent cohort. According to a later genetic analysis, donors in an Asian-associated ancestry cluster had fewer N-insertions in productive TCRs than the roughly 700-donor mean. A cluster of highly shared sequence variants was judged likely to be a technical artifact of the sequencing pipeline. Strong co-occurrence of HLA alleles, especially DR and DQ, made assigning TCR associations to individual alleles difficult. The only immune exposure information available for the cohort was CMV serostatus. The study gave a list of about 160 TCR beta chains associated with cytomegalovirus. Sequencing depth was assumed to be roughly uniform across donors in the presence/absence analyses, though that assumption may not hold. In a later analysis, around 15,000 TCR beta sequences were associated with specific HLA alleles at a false discovery rate of 0.05. Because HLA typing was missing for some donors at each locus, association tests included only the typed subset.

The sequencing input was PBMCs. The receptor comes from a woman aged 18 to 35 in good health and CMV-seronegative. The chain uses TRBV5-4 and TRBJ1-2, and 9 bases in between align with TRBD1. The CDR3 protein: CASSLAGTGPMGYTF. At the DNA level, the sequence is TGTGCCAGCAGCTTGGCCGGGACAGGGCCGATGGGCTACACCTTC.